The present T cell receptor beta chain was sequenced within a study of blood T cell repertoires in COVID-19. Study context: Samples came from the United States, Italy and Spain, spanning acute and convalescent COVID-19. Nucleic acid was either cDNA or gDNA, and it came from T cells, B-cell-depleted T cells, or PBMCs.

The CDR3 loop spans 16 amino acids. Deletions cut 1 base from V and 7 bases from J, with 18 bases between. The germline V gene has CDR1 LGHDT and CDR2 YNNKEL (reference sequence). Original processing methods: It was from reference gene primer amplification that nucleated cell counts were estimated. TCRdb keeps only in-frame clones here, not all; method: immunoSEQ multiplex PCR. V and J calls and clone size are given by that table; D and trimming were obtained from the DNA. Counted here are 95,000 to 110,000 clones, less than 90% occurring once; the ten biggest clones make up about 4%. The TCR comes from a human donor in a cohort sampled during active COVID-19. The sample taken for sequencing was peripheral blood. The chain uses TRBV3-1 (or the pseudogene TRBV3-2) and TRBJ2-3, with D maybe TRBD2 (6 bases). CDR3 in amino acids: CASSQGLARRPHTQYF. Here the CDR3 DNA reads TGTGCCAGCAGCCAAGGCCTAGCGCGGAGGCCCCATACGCAGTATTTT.